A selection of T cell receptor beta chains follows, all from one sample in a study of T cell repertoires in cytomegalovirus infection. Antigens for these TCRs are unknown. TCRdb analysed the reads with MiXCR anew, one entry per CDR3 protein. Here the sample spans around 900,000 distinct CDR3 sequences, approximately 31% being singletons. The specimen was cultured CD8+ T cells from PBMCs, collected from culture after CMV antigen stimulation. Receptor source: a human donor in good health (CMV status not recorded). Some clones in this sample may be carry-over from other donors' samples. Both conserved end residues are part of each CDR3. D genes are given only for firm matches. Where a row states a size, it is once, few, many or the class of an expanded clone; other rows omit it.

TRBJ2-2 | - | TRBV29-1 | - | TGCAGCGCCCAACAGAACACCGGGGAGCTGTTTTTT | CSAQQNTGELFF
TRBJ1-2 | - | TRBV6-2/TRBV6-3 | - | TGTGCCAGCGGGGGCGTGGGGCTTAACTATGGCTACACCTTC | CASGGVGLNYGYTF
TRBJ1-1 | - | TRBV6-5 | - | TGTGCCAGCAGTTACTCGGGAGCAAAAGCTTTCTTT | CASSYSGAKAFF
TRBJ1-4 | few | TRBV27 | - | TGTGCCAGCAGTCCCTGGGGTACAACTAATGAAAAACTGTTTTTT | CASSPWGTTNEKLFF
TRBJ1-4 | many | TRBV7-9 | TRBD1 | TGTGCCAGCAGCGGAAGGCGACAGGGCCCCGAAAAACTGTTTTTT | CASSGRRQGPEKLFF
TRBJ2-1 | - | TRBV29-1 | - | TGCAGCCTAGAACGGGGTCTAGGCCCTGAGCAGTTCTTC | CSLERGLGPEQFF
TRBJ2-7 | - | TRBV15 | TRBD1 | TGTGCCACCAGCGGGACAGATATCTACGAGCAGTACTTC | CATSGTDIYEQYF
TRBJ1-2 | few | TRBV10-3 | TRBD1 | TGTGCCAAGTCGACAGGGGGCAACTATGGCTACACCTTC | CAKSTGGNYGYTF
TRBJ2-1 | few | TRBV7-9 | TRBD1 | TGTGCCAGCAGCTTTTCCGGGACAGGGGGTCGCTACAATGAGCAGTTCTTC | CASSFSGTGGRYNEQFF
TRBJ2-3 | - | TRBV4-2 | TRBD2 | TGTGCCAGCAGCCAAGAATTCGGGGGGTCTTTCACAGATACGCAGTATTTT | CASSQEFGGSFTDTQYF
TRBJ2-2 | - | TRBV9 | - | TGTGCCAGCAGCGTAGAAACACTGGGGACCGGGGAGCTGTTTTTT | CASSVETLGTGELFF
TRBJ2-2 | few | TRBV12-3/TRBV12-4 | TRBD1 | TGTGCCAGCAGTGCCCACCCAGGGGGCTACACCGGGGAGCTGTTTTTT | CASSAHPGGYTGELFF
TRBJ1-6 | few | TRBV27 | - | TGTGCCAGCAGGCTGGGGGTGGCGGATTCACCCCTCCACTTT | CASRLGVADSPLHF
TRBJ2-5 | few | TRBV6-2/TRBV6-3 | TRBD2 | TGTGCCAGCAGTTACTCCCGACTAGCGGGGGGGCTCCGGGAGACCCAGTACTTC | CASSYSRLAGGLRETQYF
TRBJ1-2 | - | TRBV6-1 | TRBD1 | TGTGCCAGCAGTCATCCGGGACAGGGAACCTATGGCTACACCTTC | CASSHPGQGTYGYTF
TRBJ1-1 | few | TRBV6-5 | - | TGTGCCAGCAGTTACTTTGGGACGGACACTGAAGCTTTCTTT | CASSYFGTDTEAFF
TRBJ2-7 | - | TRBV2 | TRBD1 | TGTGCCAGTGGCCCAGGACAGGGGGGAAGCTACGAGCAGTACTTC | CASGPGQGGSYEQYF
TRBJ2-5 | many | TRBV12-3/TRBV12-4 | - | TGTGCCAGCAGTTTAGGTGGGGGCGGACTGGAGACCCAGTACTTC | CASSLGGGGLETQYF
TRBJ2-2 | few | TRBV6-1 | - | TGTGCCAGCAGACCTACCTTGGGGCGCTCGAACACCGGGGAGCTGTTTTTT | CASRPTLGRSNTGELFF
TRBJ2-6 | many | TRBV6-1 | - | TGTGCCAGCACTACCAGGGCCAACGTCCTGACTTTC | CASTTRANVLTF
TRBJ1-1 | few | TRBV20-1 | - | TGCAGTGCATGGATGAACACTGAAGCTTTCTTT | CSAWMNTEAFF
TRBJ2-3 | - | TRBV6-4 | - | TGTGCCAGCAGTGACTGGGGTAACCCTAGCACAGATACGCAGTATTTT | CASSDWGNPSTDTQYF
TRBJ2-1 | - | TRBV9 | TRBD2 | TGTGCCAGCAGCGTAGGAGCGGGGGCCACCTACAATGAGCAGTTCTTC | CASSVGAGATYNEQFF
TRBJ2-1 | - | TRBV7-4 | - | TGTGCCAACAGCTTAGGAGCGGTTGAGCAGTTCTTC | CANSLGAVEQFF
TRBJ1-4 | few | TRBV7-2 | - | TGTGCCAGCAGCCCAACAGGGAGGAGAGATGAAAAACTGTTTTTT | CASSPTGRRDEKLFF
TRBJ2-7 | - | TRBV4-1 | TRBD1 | TGCGCCAGCAGCCACACTGACAGGGGAGAATACGAGCAGTACTTC | CASSHTDRGEYEQYF
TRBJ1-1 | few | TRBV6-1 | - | TGTGCCAGCACCGGACAGAAGAAAATTCTCTTGAACACTGAAGCTTTCTTT | CASTGQKKILLNTEAFF
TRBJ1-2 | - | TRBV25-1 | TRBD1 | TGTGCCAGCAGTGGTTACTACAGGGGGCCCGTCTATGGCTACACCTTC | CASSGYYRGPVYGYTF
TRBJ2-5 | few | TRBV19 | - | TGTGCCAGTCGGGGGGCTCATTTAGTAGAGACCCAGTACTTC | CASRGAHLVETQYF
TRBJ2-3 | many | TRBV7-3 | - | TGTGCCAGCAGCTTAGAAGGTGGGGAAGCGCCAGATACGCAGTATTTT | CASSLEGGEAPDTQYF
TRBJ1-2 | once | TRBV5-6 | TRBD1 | TGTGCCAGCAGCTGGACAGGTCAAGATGGCTACACCTTC | CASSWTGQDGYTF
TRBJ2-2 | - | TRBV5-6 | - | TGTGCCAGCAGCTTGCGGGCCCAGCTAAACACCGGGGAGCTGTTTTTT | CASSLRAQLNTGELFF
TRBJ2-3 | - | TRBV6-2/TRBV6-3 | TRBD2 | TGTGCCAGCAGCGGACTAGCGGGCGGAATCACAGATACGCAGTATTTT | CASSGLAGGITDTQYF
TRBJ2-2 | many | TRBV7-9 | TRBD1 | TGTGCCAGCAGCCAACCGAAATCTCCGGGACAGGGTCCCCACGGGGAGCTGTTTTTT | CASSQPKSPGQGPHGELFF
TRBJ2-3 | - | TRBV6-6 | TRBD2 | TGTGCCAGCAGTTACATGCGGGGGGGCACAGATACGCAGTATTTT | CASSYMRGGTDTQYF
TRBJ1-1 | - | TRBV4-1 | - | TGCGCCAGCAGCCAAGTAATCCACATTGGGGGCGGCATGAACACTGAAGCTTTCTTT | CASSQVIHIGGGMNTEAFF
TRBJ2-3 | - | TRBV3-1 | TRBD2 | TGTGCCAGCAGCCAAGAGGGACTAGCGGTCCCAGATACGCAGTATTTT | CASSQEGLAVPDTQYF
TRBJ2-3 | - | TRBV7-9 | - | TGTGCCAGCAGCTCCCCGCGCTCAAGGGCCACAGATACGCAGTATTTT | CASSSPRSRATDTQYF
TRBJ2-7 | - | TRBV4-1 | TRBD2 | TGTGTCAGCAGCCAAGAAGGCCAGCGGGGAGGCGAGCAGTACTTC | CVSSQEGQRGGEQYF
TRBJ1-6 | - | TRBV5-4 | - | TGTGCCAGCAGCCTTGGCAGGGGACATTCACCCCTCCACTTT | CASSLGRGHSPLHF
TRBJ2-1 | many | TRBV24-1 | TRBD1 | TGTGCCACCAGTGTAGTAGAGGGACAGGGAGAGAATGAGCAGTTCTTC | CATSVVEGQGENEQFF
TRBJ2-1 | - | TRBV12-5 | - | TGTGCTAGTGTTCCGGCCAGGGGTGAGCAGTTCTTC | CASVPARGEQFF
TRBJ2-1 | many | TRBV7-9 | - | TGTGCCAGTTCTGACTCCTACAATGAGCAGTTCTTC | CASSDSYNEQFF